The 11 T cell receptor beta chains below come from one sample, sequenced in a study of shared clonotypes between healthy human individuals. The repertoire was sequenced with immunoSEQ multiplex PCR; TCRdb's copy has only in-frame clones and lacks some. The table shows approximately 1,000,000 clones, with approximately 78% occurring only once. Material: memory CD4+ T cells from PBMCs. Specified subset: CD45RA-negative fraction. These receptors came from a man between 18 and 29 years old in good health. Some clones in this sample may be carry-over from other donors' samples.

The J gene is TRBJ1-5, the V gene TRBV7-2; D gene uncertain. CDR1 is SGHTA, CDR2 FQGNSA, per germline. Between the trimmed V and J ends, which lost 1 base and 3 bases, there was a span of 10 bases. The CDR3 is 15 residues long. CDR3 nucleotides: TGTGCCAGCAGCTTAGGACTCCCAGACAATCAGCCCCAGCATTTT. Its translation is CASSLGLPDNQPQHF.

The rearrangement uses TRBV18 and TRBJ2-7, with a possible D match to TRBD1 (6 bases). The CDR3 is made up of 14 amino acids. The germline V and J ends were trimmed by 6 bases and 6 bases, with 18 bases remaining between them. The germline gives CDR1 KGHSH, CDR2 LQKENI. Here the CDR3 DNA reads TGTGCCAGCTCGGGCGGACAGTGGGCGATCGAGCAGTACTTC. It specifies CASSGGQWAIEQYF.

The V call is TRBV2, the J call TRBJ2-3; 9 nucleotides agree with TRBD2. Germline V lookup: CDR1 SNHLY, CDR2 FYNNEI. There are 15 residues in the CDR3. V was clipped by 6 bases and J by 6 bases; unmatched bases: 10. Written as DNA, the CDR3 is TGTGCCAGCAGGGTAGCGGGAGTTCGCGTTGATACGCAGTATTTT. This encodes CASRVAGVRVDTQYF.

The V call is TRBV10-3, the J call TRBJ2-1, with a weak D call TRBD1 (6 bases). V dropped 3 bases and J dropped 0 bases, with 12 bases sitting between them. Germline CDR1 ENHRY, CDR2 SYGVKD. The CDR3 spans 16 residues. The CDR3 loop reads CAISDRRGGSYNEQFF. CDR3 coding DNA: TGTGCCATCAGTGATCGTAGAGGGGGCTCCTACAATGAGCAGTTCTTC.

As to this clone: The same CDR3 arises from other DNA sequences in this sample as well. The chain combines TRBV19 with TRBJ1-1, with a tentative D call TRBD1 (5 bases). The CDR3 length is 14 residues. Trimming pared 6 bases from V and 4 bases from J, leaving 15 bases between. The germline gives CDR1 LNHDA, CDR2 SQIVND (reference sequence). CDR3 sequence: CASSPGPLGTEAFF. In DNA, the CDR3 is TGTGCCAGTAGCCCGGGACCCTTGGGCACTGAAGCTTTCTTT.

The V call is TRBV2, the J call TRBJ2-7; the D gene is possibly TRBD2 (5 bases). In germline, CDR1 is SNHLY, CDR2 FYNNEI. Trimming shortened V by 6 bases and J by 9 bases, and 24 bases separated the two germline ends. The CDR3 length is 15 residues. Here the CDR3 reads CASRPAERSWEGQYF. In DNA, the CDR3 is TGTGCCAGCAGACCCGCGGAGCGGTCCTGGGAAGGGCAGTACTTC. The full variable domain, rest sourced from reference TRBV2 and TRBJ2-7, is EPEVTQTPSHQVTQMGQEVILRCVPISNHLYFYWYRQILGQKVEFLVSFYNNEISEKSEIFDDQFSVERPDGSNFTLKIRSTKLEDSAMYFCASRPAERSWEGQYFGPGTRLTVT.

V is TRBV5-4 and J is TRBJ2-1, with D maybe TRBD1 (5 bases). Trimming removed 0 bases from V and 6 bases from J, with 13 bases in between. The CDR3 covers 15 residues. Germline V gives CDR1 SGHNT, CDR2 YYREEE (reference sequence). The CDR3 protein is CASSLEVWGSNEQFF. The CDR3 DNA sequence: TGTGCCAGCAGCTTGGAGGTTTGGGGCTCCAATGAGCAGTTCTTC.

The J gene is TRBJ1-2, the V gene TRBV28; TRBD1 might be the D (5 bases). Trimming took off 3 bases at V and 8 bases at J, with 19 bases between the two ends. This CDR3 spans 15 amino acids. Germline CDR1 reads MDHEN; CDR2 reads SYDVKM. The CDR3 spells CASSFLSRVMGGYTF. DNA of the CDR3: TGTGCCAGCAGTTTTCTTTCCAGGGTAATGGGGGGCTACACCTTC.

The chain recombines TRBV5-4 with TRBJ2-5; possibly TRBD2 for D (6 bases). V lost 4 bases and J lost 5, with 15 bases in between. CDR1 and CDR2 from the germline V gene are SGHNT and YYREEE (reference sequence). This CDR3 contains 14 residues. The DNA for the CDR3 is TGTGCCAGCAGCAACGGGCCCGCGGGGGAGACCCAGTACTTC. This sequence encodes CASSNGPAGETQYF.

V usage is TRBV5-4 and J usage is TRBJ1-4, with a possible D match to TRBD1 (5 bases). The CDR3 length is 15 residues. With 3 bases removed from V and 7 bases from J, the gap between germline ends came to 16 bases. Looked up from germline, CDR1 is SGHNT and CDR2 is YYREEE (reference sequence). CDR3 bases: TGTGCCAGCAGCTGGGGCCCGGAACCCCCTGAAAAACTGTTTTTT. This translates into CASSWGPEPPEKLFF. The entire variable domain, with the rest obtained from reference TRBV5-4 and TRBJ1-4, is as follows: ETGVTQSPTHLIKTRGQQVTLRCSSQSGHNTVSWYQQALGQGPQFIFQYYREEENGRGNFPPRFSGLQFPNYSSELNVNALELDDSALYLCASSWGPEPPEKLFFGSGTQLSVL.

V usage is TRBV5-6 and J usage is TRBJ2-5; 7 bases are shared with TRBD1. This CDR3 has 15 amino acids. Trimming took 0 bases from V and 5 from J; bases not matched to a gene: 7. The germline CDR1 and CDR2 sequences are SGHDT and YYEEEE. The CDR3 nucleotides are TGTGCCAGCAGCTTGGAAAGGGGGCGCGGCGAGACCCAGTACTTC. Its translation: CASSLERGRGETQYF. The full variable domain, completed using reference TRBV5-6 and TRBJ2-5, is DAGVTQSPTHLIKTRGQQVTLRCSPKSGHDTVSWYQQALGQGPQFIFQYYEEEERQRGNFPDRFSGHQFPNYSSELNVNALLLGDSALYLCASSLERGRGETQYFGPGTRLLVL.